Sequencing of this T cell receptor beta chain was carried out in a study of identical twins. Study-wide points: Zero-insertion analyses might be partly confounded by invariant T cells like MAIT and iNKT.

MiXCR, applied by TCRdb to the 5' RACE reads, yields one record per CDR3 protein. The table lists roughly 690,000 distinct CDR3 sequences, 21% of them singletons. This clonotype occurred many times. Its antigen remains unknown. This CDR3 region has 15 residues. V lost 0 bases, J lost 7 bases, and 14 bases lay in between. CDR1 is SEHNR, CDR2 FQNEAQ, per germline (reference sequence). The sample was also linked to a second study, of T cells expressing NK-cell markers. That source notes: The authors derived TCR beta repertoires from sorted CD3+CD56+NKG2C+, CD3+CD56+NKG2C- and CD3+CD56-NKG2C+ T cells. The share of CD8+ T cells held by dominant NKG2C+ clonotypes was about 1.0-7.5% in six donors.

Sequencing used PBMCs. This receptor was taken from a woman in her late teens or twenties in good health. This chain connects TRBV7-9 to TRBJ2-3; tentative D call: TRBD2 (6 bases). As DNA, the CDR3 is TGTGCCAGCAGCTTAGCGGGAGGTACGGTTAATACGCAGTATTTT. Residues: CASSLAGGTVNTQYF.